Listed below are T cell receptor beta chains from one sample, sequenced in a study of technical replicates of blood from several donors. The table came from immunoSEQ multiplex PCR; TCRdb's copy has only in-frame clones and leaves some out. The data contain around 97,000 clones, roughly 95% of them seen just once; the ten biggest clones take up 0.33%. Material for sequencing was T cells isolated from PBMCs. The receptors were sampled from a human donor in good health. Each CDR3 is given with its conserved first and last residue. The D gene is left open where the match is weak. Not all rows give a size; the values are once, few, many and, for expanded clones, a class.

V	D	size	J	length	CDR3	DNA
TRBV19	TRBD1	once	TRBJ2-7	16	CASSMPGLGQGAEQYF	TGTGCCAGTAGTATGCCCGGTTTGGGACAGGGGGCTGAGCAGTACTTC
TRBV5-1	-	-	TRBJ1-1	18	CASSLVGGVGSLNTEAFF	TGCGCCAGCAGCTTGGTAGGGGGAGTGGGATCCCTGAACACTGAAGCTTTCTTT
TRBV9	TRBD2	-	TRBJ2-3	15	CASSVGAGGADTQYF	TGTGCCAGCAGCGTAGGAGCGGGAGGGGCAGATACGCAGTATTTT
TRBV27	-	-	TRBJ1-5	16	CASSTHTSDSNQPQHF	TGTGCCAGCAGTACTCATACTTCTGATAGCAATCAGCCCCAGCATTTT
TRBV4-2	-	-	TRBJ2-7	15	CASSPGLAGSYEQYF	TGTGCCAGCAGCCCAGGACTTGCCGGTTCCTACGAGCAGTACTTC
TRBV9	TRBD2	-	TRBJ2-1	15	CASTVAGSSYNEQFF	TGTGCCAGCACTGTAGCGGGTAGCTCCTACAATGAGCAGTTCTTC
TRBV18	TRBD2	-	TRBJ2-3	16	CASSPPGLGGADTQYF	TGTGCCAGCTCACCACCGGGACTAGGGGGGGCAGATACGCAGTATTTT
TRBV27	-	-	TRBJ1-3	15	CASRSGGRVGNTIYF	TGTGCCAGCAGATCTGGGGGCAGGGTTGGAAACACCATATATTTT
TRBV9	TRBD2	-	TRBJ2-3	17	CASSLRGLAGVPDTQYF	TGTGCCAGCAGCCTCCGGGGACTAGCGGGAGTACCCGATACGCAGTATTTT
TRBV7-7	TRBD2	-	TRBJ2-2	15	CASSQTSGGTGELFF	TGTGCTAGCAGCCAGACTAGCGGGGGCACCGGGGAGCTGTTTTTT
TRBV7-9	TRBD2	-	TRBJ2-1	15	CASSIPGLAYNEQFF	TGTGCCAGCAGCATACCGGGACTAGCCTACAATGAGCAGTTCTTC
TRBV5-1	-	-	TRBJ2-6	18	CASSPGIGSSSGANVLTF	TGCGCCAGCAGCCCGGGTATCGGATCTAGCTCTGGGGCCAACGTCCTGACTTTC
TRBV13	TRBD1	-	TRBJ1-3	14	CASSLRQGENTIYF	TGTGCCAGCAGCTTACGACAGGGGGAAAACACCATATATTTT
TRBV7-2	-	few	TRBJ1-1	13	CASSLLAAFEAFF	TGTGCCAGCAGCTTATTGGCGGCTTTTGAAGCTTTCTTT
TRBV11-3	-	-	TRBJ1-5	14	CASSRTGSNQPQHF	TGTGCCAGCAGCCGTACAGGTAGCAATCAGCCCCAGCATTTT
TRBV28	-	once	TRBJ2-7	17	CASSLFTRTDGQWGQYF	TGTGCCAGCAGTTTATTCACCCGGACAGATGGTCAGTGGGGGCAGTACTTC
TRBV1	-	-	TRBJ2-7	13	CTHSRLAGYEQYF	TGCACCCACAGCAGACTAGCTGGGTACGAGCAGTACTTC
TRBV5-6	TRBD1	-	TRBJ2-7	16	CASSPDAGTGVFEQYF	TGTGCCAGCAGCCCAGATGCGGGGACAGGGGTATTCGAGCAGTACTTC
TRBV4-3	TRBD1	-	TRBJ2-7	17	CASSQDPRLRGQDEQYF	TGCGCCAGCAGCCAAGATCCGCGGCTCAGGGGGCAGGACGAGCAGTACTTC
TRBV10-3	TRBD2	-	TRBJ2-1	19	CAIRDYPRLAGREDNEQFF	TGTGCCATCCGCGACTATCCCCGACTAGCGGGAAGGGAGGACAATGAGCAGTTCTTC
TRBV19	TRBD2	-	TRBJ2-5	16	CASSRGSGTSQETQYF	TGTGCCAGTAGTAGGGGTTCCGGGACTAGTCAAGAGACCCAGTACTTC
TRBV13	-	-	TRBJ1-5	14	CASSLRTGNQPQHF	TGTGCCAGCAGCCTACGGACGGGGAATCAGCCCCAGCATTTT
TRBV6-5	TRBD2	-	TRBJ2-3	15	CASNGTGRAPDTQYF	TGTGCCAGCAACGGCACGGGGAGGGCTCCAGATACGCAGTATTTT
TRBV4-2	-	-	TRBJ1-1	14	CASSQEGQGTEAFF	TGTGCCAGCAGCCAAGAAGGGCAGGGCACTGAAGCTTTCTTT
TRBV19	-	-	TRBJ2-7	12	CASSMRPYEQYF	TGTGCCAGTAGTATGCGGCCTTACGAGCAGTACTTC
TRBV15	TRBD1	once	TRBJ1-2	14	CATSRAGGYYGYTF	TGTGCCACCAGCAGAGCAGGGGGGTACTATGGCTACACCTTC
TRBV29-1	-	-	TRBJ2-2	18	CSVEIRGSGRKYTGELFF	TGCAGCGTTGAAATTCGGGGTTCCGGACGAAAATACACCGGGGAGCTGTTTTTT
TRBV30	-	-	TRBJ1-2	12	CAWSVGVGGYTF	TGTGCCTGGAGTGTAGGGGTCGGGGGCTACACCTTC
TRBV7-9	TRBD1	-	TRBJ1-2	14	CASSSAGTGKKYTF	TGTGCCAGCAGCTCAGCCGGGACAGGAAAGAAATACACCTTC
TRBV29-1	TRBD2	-	TRBJ2-2	15	CSVRGTSGALGELFF	TGCAGCGTTAGAGGGACTAGCGGGGCTCTCGGGGAGCTGTTTTTT
TRBV29-1	TRBD1	-	TRBJ2-7	15	CSVEDPGGKGYEQYF	TGCAGCGTTGAAGACCCAGGGGGTAAGGGCTACGAGCAGTACTTC
TRBV18	TRBD2	-	TRBJ2-7	16	CASSPGTSGNSYEQYF	TGTGCCAGCTCACCGGGGACTAGCGGGAACTCCTACGAGCAGTACTTC
TRBV6-1	TRBD1	-	TRBJ2-1	15	CASRRDRGAYNEQFF	TGTGCCAGCAGGAGGGACAGGGGGGCCTACAATGAGCAGTTCTTC
TRBV19	TRBD2	-	TRBJ2-1	14	CASRRGSSYNEQFF	TGTGCCAGTAGACGCGGGAGCTCCTACAATGAGCAGTTCTTC
TRBV19	TRBD1	-	TRBJ1-2	14	CASSQTGGAPGYTF	TGTGCCAGTAGCCAGACAGGGGGCGCACCTGGCTACACCTTC
TRBV9	-	-	TRBJ2-3	12	CASSASTDTQYF	TGTGCCAGCAGCGCAAGCACAGATACGCAGTATTTT
TRBV18	TRBD2	-	TRBJ2-7	13	CASSPGGGYEQYF	TGTGCCAGCTCACCTGGGGGAGGGTACGAGCAGTACTTC
TRBV28	-	-	TRBJ1-2	15	CASSFQRGFGYGYTF	TGTGCCAGCAGTTTCCAGCGAGGGTTTGGGTATGGCTACACCTTC
TRBV9	TRBD1	-	TRBJ1-2	13	CASSGQGAGGYTF	TGTGCCAGCAGCGGACAGGGGGCCGGAGGCTACACCTTC
TRBV10-2	-	-	TRBJ2-3	14	CASSESRITDTQYF	TGCGCCAGCAGTGAGTCCCGTATCACAGATACGCAGTATTTT
TRBV7-7	TRBD2	-	TRBJ2-3	16	CASSLDLAGGSDTQYF	TGTGCTAGCAGCTTAGACTTAGCGGGAGGTAGTGATACGCAGTATTTT
TRBV4-3	TRBD1	-	TRBJ2-6	15	CASSQDRQGPSVLTF	TGCGCCAGCAGCCAAGACCGACAGGGGCCCAGCGTCCTGACTTTC